The 15 T cell receptor beta chains in this list originate from one sample, sequenced in a study of control samples from healthy donors and cancer patients. Data came from immunoSEQ multiplex PCR; TCRdb stores just in-frame clones and leaves some out. The table lists 120,000 or so clones, about 90% of them singletons. The sample consisted of blood. Receptors were obtained from a man younger than 30 in good health.

V gene TRBV2 combines with J gene TRBJ1-2; D gene ambiguous. The CDR3 has 13 residues. Per germline, CDR1 SNHLY and CDR2 FYNNEI. V lost 2 bases to trimming and J lost 8 bases, with 12 bases between them. CDR3 loop: CASSETAGQGYTF. DNA of the CDR3: TGTGCCAGCAGTGAAACGGCCGGGCAGGGCTACACCTTC.

This sequence joins TRBV13 and TRBJ2-1, with 9 positions matching TRBD1. The CDR3 length is 14 residues. The J segment lost 5 bases and the V segment lost 8 bases, leaving 7 bases of the junction unmatched. From germline, CDR1 is PRHDT and CDR2 FYEKMQ (reference sequence). DNA of the CDR3: TGTGCCAGCCAGGGACAGGGCTCGGACAATGAGCAGTTCTTC. Amino acids: CASQGQGSDNEQFF. The full variable domain, its missing parts supplied by reference TRBV13 and TRBJ2-1, is AAGVIQSPRHLIKEKRETATLKCYPIPRHDTVYWYQQGPGQDPQFLISFYEKMQSDKGSIPDRFSAQQFSDYHSELNMSSLELGDSALYFCASQGQGSDNEQFFGPGTRLTVL.

The chain couples TRBV15 to TRBJ1-1; no clear D gene. Trimming shortened V by 0 bases and J by 4 bases, and 6 bases separated the two germline ends. This CDR3 has 13 residues. The germline gives CDR1 LNHNV, CDR2 YYDKDF (reference sequence). In DNA, the CDR3 is TGTGCCACCAGCAGAGACCGTTCCACTGAAGCTTTCTTT. Translation gives CATSRDRSTEAFF.

The J gene is TRBJ2-3, the V gene TRBV19, with a tentative D call TRBD2 (5 bases). The CDR3 has 14 residues. The germline V gene has CDR1 LNHDA and CDR2 SQIVND (reference sequence). V lost 5 bases and J lost 0, with 9 bases in between. CDR3 protein: CASSRPGSTDTQYF. The CDR3 DNA reads as TGTGCCAGTAGTCGTCCGGGAAGCACAGATACGCAGTATTTT.

The gene calls are TRBV28 and TRBJ2-7; 10 bases agree with TRBD2. This CDR3 contains 18 residues. Germline-derived CDR1 and CDR2 are MDHEN and SYDVKM. Trimming removed 6 bases from V and 1 base from J; junction bases left unmatched: 15. The CDR3 bases are TGTGCCAGCAGCACATACCTCGGACTAGCGGAGGTGTCCTACGAGCAGTACTTC. Translating it yields CASSTYLGLAEVSYEQYF.

The chain combines TRBV18 with TRBJ1-5; D possibly corresponds to TRBD1 (6 bases). The CDR3 totals 14 residues. Germline lookup yields CDR1 KGHSH and CDR2 LQKENI. Deletions cut 8 bases from V and 4 bases from J, with 15 bases between. The CDR3 DNA is TGTGCCAGCGGCTTGGGGGGCCGGAATCAGCCCCAGCATTTT. Residues: CASGLGGRNQPQHF.

The rearrangement joins TRBV7-3 to TRBJ2-2; 12 bases align to TRBD2. The CDR3 covers 16 residues. Germline V gene data show CDR1 as SGHTA and CDR2 as FQGTGA. The junction had 4 bases not matched to a gene; V was cut back by 2 bases and J by 6 bases. CDR3 in DNA: TGTGCCAGCAGCTTAGATTCTAGCGGGAGGGCCGGGGAGCTGTTTTTT. Amino acids: CASSLDSSGRAGELFF.

The chain is built from TRBV7-2 and TRBJ2-7; possibly TRBD1 for D (6 bases). V lost 5 bases, J lost 2 bases, and 16 bases lay in between. The CDR3 sequence is 15 residues long. Germline V lookup: CDR1 SGHTA, CDR2 FQGNSA. CDR3 residues: CASSPQGISAYEQYF. As DNA, the CDR3 is TGTGCCAGCAGCCCTCAGGGGATCTCAGCCTACGAGCAGTACTTC.

There are a few counts of this clone. The chain is built from TRBV28 and TRBJ1-1; 7 nucleotides match TRBD1. This CDR3 contains 14 residues. Per germline, CDR1 MDHEN and CDR2 SYDVKM. J lost 1 base, V lost 6 bases, and 5 bases had no gene match. The CDR3 DNA reads TGTGCCAGCAGGGCCGGGACAGCGAACACTGAAGCTTTCTTT. Protein sequence: CASRAGTANTEAFF.

This sequence joins TRBV5-6 and TRBJ2-1; unclear D gene. V was trimmed by 0 bases and J by 9 bases, leaving 4 bases between them. In germline, CDR1 is SGHDT, CDR2 YYEEEE. The CDR3 loop spans 11 amino acids. As DNA, the CDR3 is TGTGCCAGCAGCTTGGTGGGTGAGCAGTTCTTC. Translating it yields CASSLVGEQFF.

The chain carries TRBV30 and TRBJ2-7, with D possibly TRBD1 on 6 matching bases. The ends were cut back, 3 bases at V and 6 bases at J, with 18 bases in the middle. Germline CDR1 and CDR2: GTSNPN and SVGIG (reference sequence). The CDR3 runs 14 residues. The CDR3 DNA is TGTGCCTGGAGGCGAACCGGGACACCCGGCGAGCAGTACTTC. Translating gives CAWRRTGTPGEQYF.

The chain links TRBV12-1 to TRBJ2-5; TRBD1, as called in the table, went unchecked against the DNA. TRBV12-1 is assigned pseudogene status. The CDR3 consists of 13 residues. The CDR3 is CASSLGQQETQYF. CDR3 DNA: TGTGCCAGCAGCCTGGGACAGCAAGAGACCCAGTACTTC.

The V and J genes are TRBV11-3 and TRBJ2-5; 11 bases are a match to TRBD2. V gave up 5 bases and J gave up 4 bases; unmatched junction bases: 6. Germline V CDR1 and CDR2: SGHNT, YENEEA. The CDR3 is 15 amino acids. The DNA for the CDR3 is TGTGCCAGCAGCCCAACTAGCGGGAGCTCAGAGACCCAGTACTTC. It is translated as CASSPTSGSSETQYF.

The chain is built from TRBV19 and TRBJ1-1; no clear D. CDR3 length: 14 amino acids. The V end lost 9 bases, the J end lost 3 bases, and 17 bases lay between the germline ends. CDR1 LNHDA and CDR2 SQIVND come from the germline V gene (reference sequence). CDR3 sequence: CASSPDGMDTEAFF. The DNA for the CDR3 is TGTGCCAGCTCACCCGACGGGATGGACACTGAAGCTTTCTTT.

The J gene is TRBJ1-1, the V gene TRBV9, with D unclear. Trimming cost V 0 bases and J 3 bases, with 6 bases left between them. CDR3 length: 13 amino acids. The germline V gene encodes CDR1 SGDLS and CDR2 YYNGEE. CDR3 coding DNA: TGTGCCAGCAGCGTAGGGAAGGACACTGAAGCTTTCTTT. This codes for CASSVGKDTEAFF.